This T cell receptor beta chain was identified in a study of T cells after yellow fever vaccination. Study background: Low-cell-number fractions underwent preparation using SMART-Seq v4 Ultra Low Input.

Germline lookup yields CDR1 LGHNA and CDR2 YSLEER. V was clipped by 3 bases and J by 6 bases; unmatched bases: 7. This CDR3 is built from 15 residues. The authors made TCR cDNA by 5'RACE template switching, adding a universal primer site and UMIs. TCRdb recomputed calls from the 5' RACE reads with MiXCR, one row per CDR3 protein. The table records roughly 60,000 distinct CDR3 sequences, approximately 7% of them present only once. This clonotype has a handful of counts. Its antigen is unknown. Study outcomes and limitations: Clonotype sharing between CD4 and CD8 compartments was small. Clones from primary vaccination mostly reappeared after the booster (roughly 97% CD4, just over 85% CD8).

Sequences were derived from CD8+ T cells sorted from PBMCs, sampled on the day of the first yellow fever vaccination. This receptor was taken from a man between 18 and 35 years old who received the YFV17D yellow fever vaccine. This chain joins TRBV4-3 and TRBJ1-5; 8 bases align to TRBD1. CDR3 nucleotides: TGCGCCAGCAGCCAGGACAGGGTCCCGGGTCAGCCCCAGCATTTT. This codes for CASSQDRVPGQPQHF.